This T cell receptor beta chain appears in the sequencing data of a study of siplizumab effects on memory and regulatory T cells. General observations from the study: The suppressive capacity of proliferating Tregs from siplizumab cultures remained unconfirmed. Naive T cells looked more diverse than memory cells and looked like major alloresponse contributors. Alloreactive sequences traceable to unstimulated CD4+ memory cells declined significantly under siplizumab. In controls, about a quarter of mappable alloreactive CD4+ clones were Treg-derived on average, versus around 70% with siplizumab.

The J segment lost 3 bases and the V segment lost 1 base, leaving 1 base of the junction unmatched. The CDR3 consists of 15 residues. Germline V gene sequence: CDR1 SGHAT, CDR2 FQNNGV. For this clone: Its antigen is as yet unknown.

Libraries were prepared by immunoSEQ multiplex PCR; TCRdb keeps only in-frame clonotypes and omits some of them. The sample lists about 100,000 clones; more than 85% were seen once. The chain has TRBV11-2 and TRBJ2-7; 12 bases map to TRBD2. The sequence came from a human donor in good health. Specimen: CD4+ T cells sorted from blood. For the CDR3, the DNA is TGTGCCAGCAGCTTAGGACTAGCGGGGGTCTACGAGCAGTACTTC. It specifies CASSLGLAGVYEQYF.